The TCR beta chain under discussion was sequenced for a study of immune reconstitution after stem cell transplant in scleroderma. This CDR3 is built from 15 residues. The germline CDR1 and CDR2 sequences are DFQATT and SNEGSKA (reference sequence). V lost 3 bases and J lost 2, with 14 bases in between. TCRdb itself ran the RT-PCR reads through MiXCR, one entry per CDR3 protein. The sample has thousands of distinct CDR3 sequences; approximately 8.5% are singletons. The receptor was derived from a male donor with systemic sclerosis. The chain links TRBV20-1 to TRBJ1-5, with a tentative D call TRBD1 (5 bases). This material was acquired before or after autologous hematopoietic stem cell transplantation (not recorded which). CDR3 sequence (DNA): TGCAGTGCTAGTGCAGGGTGGTATGGCAATCAGCCCCAGCATTTT. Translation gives CSASAGWYGNQPQHF.